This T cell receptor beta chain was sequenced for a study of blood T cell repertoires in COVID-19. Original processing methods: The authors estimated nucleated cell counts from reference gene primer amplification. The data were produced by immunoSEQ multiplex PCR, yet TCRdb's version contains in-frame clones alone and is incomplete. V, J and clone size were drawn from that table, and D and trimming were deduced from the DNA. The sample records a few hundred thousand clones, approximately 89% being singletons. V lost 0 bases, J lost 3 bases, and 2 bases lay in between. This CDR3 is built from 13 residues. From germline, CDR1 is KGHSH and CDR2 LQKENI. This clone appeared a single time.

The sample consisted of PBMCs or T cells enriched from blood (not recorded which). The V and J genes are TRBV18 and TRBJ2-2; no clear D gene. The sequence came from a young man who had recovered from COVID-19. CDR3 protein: CASSPPYTGELFF. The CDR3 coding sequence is TGTGCCAGCTCACCACCCTACACCGGGGAGCTGTTTTTT.